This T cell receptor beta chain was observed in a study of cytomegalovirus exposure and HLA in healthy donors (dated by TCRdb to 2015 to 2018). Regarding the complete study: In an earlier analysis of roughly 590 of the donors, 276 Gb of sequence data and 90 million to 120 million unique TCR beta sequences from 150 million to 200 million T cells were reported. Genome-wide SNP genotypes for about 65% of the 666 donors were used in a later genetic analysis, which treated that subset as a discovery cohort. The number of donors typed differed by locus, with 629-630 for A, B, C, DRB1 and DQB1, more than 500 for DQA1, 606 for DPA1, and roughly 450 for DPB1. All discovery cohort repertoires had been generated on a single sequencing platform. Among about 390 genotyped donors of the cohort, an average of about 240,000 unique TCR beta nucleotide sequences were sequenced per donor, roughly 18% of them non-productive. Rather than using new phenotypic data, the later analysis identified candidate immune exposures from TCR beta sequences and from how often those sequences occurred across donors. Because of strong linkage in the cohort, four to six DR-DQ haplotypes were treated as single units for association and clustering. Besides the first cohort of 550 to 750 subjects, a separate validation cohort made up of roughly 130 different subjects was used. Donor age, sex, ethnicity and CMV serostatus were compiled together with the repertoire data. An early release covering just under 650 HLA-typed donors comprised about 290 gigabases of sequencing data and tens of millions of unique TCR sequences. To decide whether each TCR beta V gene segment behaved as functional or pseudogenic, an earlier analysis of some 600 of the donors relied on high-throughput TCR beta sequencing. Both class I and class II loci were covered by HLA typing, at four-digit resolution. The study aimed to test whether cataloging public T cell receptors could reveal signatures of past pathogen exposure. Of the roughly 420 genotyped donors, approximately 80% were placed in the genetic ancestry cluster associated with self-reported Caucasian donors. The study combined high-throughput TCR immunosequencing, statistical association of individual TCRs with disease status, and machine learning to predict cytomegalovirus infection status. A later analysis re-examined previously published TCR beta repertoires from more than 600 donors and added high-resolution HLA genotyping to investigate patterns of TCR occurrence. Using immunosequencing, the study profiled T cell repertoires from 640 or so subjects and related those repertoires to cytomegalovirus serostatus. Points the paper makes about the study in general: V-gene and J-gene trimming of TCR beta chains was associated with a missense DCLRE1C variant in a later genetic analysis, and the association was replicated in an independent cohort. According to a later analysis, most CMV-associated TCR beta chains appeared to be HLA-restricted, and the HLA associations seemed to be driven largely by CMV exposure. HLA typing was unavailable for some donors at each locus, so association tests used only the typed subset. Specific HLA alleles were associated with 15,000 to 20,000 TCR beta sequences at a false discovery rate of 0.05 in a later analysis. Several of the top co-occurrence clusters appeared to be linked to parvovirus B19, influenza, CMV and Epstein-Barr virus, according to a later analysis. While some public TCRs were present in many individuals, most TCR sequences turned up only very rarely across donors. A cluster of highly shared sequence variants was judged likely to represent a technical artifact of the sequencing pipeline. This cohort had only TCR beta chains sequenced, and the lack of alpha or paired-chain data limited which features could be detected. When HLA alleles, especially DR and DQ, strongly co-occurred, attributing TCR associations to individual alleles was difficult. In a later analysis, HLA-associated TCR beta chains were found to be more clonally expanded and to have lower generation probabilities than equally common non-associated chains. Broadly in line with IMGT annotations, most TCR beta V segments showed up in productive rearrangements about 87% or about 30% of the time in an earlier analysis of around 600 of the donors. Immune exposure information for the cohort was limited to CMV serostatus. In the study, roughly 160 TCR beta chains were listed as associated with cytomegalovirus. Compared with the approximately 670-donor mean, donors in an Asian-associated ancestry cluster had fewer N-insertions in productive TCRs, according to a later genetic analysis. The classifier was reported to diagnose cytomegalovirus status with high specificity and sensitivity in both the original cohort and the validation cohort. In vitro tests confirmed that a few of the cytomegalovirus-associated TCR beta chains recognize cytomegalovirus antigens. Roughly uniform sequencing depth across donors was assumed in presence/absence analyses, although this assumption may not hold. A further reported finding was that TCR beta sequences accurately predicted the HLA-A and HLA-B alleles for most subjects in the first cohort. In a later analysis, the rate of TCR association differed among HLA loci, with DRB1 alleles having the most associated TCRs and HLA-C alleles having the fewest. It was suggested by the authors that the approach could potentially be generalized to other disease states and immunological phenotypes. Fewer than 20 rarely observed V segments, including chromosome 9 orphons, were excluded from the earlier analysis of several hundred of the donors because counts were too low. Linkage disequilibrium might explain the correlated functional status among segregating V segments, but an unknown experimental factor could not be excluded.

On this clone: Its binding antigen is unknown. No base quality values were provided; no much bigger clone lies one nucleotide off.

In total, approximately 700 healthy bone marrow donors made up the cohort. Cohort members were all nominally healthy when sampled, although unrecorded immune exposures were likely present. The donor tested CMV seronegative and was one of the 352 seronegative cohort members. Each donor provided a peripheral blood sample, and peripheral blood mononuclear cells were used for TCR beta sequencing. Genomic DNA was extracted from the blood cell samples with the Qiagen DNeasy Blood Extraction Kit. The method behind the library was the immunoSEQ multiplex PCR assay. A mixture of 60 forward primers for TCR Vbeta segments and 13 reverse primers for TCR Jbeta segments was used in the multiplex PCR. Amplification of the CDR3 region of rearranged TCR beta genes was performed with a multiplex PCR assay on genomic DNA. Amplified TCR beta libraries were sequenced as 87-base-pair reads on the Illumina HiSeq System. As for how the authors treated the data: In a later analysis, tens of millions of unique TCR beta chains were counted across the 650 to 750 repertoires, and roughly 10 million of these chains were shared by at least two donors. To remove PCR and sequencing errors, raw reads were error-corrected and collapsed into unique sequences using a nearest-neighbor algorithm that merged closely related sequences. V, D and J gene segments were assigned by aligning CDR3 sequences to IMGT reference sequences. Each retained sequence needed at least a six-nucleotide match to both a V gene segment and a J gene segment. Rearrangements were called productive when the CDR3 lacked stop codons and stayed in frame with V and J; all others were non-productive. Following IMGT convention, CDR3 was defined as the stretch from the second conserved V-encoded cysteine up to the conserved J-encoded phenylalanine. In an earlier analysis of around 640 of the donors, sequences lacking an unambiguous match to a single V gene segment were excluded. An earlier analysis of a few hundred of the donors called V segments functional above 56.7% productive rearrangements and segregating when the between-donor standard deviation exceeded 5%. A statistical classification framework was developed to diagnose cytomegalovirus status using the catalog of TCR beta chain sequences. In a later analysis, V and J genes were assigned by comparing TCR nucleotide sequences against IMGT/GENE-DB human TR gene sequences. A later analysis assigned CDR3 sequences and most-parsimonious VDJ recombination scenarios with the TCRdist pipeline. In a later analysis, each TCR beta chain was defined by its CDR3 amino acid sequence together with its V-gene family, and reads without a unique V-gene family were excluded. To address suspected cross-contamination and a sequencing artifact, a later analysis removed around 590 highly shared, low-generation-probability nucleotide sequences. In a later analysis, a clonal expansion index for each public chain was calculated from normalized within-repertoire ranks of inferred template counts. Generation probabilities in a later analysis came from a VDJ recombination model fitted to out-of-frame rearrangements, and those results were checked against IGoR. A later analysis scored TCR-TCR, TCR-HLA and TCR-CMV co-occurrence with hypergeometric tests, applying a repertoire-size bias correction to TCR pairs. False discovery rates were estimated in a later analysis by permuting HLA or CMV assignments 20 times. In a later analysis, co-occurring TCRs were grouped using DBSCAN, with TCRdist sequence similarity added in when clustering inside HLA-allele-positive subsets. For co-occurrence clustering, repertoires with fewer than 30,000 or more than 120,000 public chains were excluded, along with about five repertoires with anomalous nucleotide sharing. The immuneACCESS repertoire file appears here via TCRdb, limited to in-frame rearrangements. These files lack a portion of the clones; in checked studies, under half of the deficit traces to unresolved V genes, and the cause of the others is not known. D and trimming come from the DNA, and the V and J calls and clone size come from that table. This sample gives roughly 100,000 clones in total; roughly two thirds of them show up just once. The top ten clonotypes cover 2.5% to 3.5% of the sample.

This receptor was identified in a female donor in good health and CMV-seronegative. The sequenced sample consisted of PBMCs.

The DNA is as follows: TGTGCCAGTAGGAATTATCTCCGGGACAACTCCTACGAGCAGTACTTC. Translated, this is CASRNYLRDNSYEQYF. The chain employs TRBV19 and TRBJ2-7; matching of 6 bases hints at TRBD1 as the D gene. V was cut back by 6 bases and J by 0 bases, leaving a gap of 18 bases between them. The CDR3 measures 16 amino acids from cysteine to phenylalanine. Only the CDR3 DNA is retained, 48 bases long and in frame from the first base. CDR1 and CDR2 are read off the germline V gene (reference sequence) as LNHDA and SQIVND.